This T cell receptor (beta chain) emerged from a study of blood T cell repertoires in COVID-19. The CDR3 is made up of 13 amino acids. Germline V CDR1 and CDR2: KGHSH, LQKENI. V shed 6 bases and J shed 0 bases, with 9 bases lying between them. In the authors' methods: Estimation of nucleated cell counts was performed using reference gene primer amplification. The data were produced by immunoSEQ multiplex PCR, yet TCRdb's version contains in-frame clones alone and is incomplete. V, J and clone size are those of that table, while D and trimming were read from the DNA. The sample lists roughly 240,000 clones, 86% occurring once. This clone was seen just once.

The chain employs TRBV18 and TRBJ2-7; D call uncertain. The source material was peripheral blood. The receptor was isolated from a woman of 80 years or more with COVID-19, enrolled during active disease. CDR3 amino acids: CASSPDNSYEQYF. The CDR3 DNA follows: TGTGCCAGCTCCCCAGACAACTCCTACGAGCAGTACTTC.